The TCR beta chain described here comes from a study of early T cells in non-severe SARS-CoV-2 infection. Looking at the study overall: Bulk RNA isolated from unsorted whole blood underwent sequencing; chains were not paired.

Trimming removed 1 base from V and 1 base from J, with 11 bases in between. This CDR3 spans 14 amino acids. The germline CDR1 and CDR2 sequences are DFQATT and SNEGSKA (reference sequence). This clonotype occurred a few times. Its antigen is still unknown. Findings of the study overall: Missing private and CD4 specificities, VDJdb matching favored anti-spike CD8 responses.

Separate cDNA molecules each had unique molecular identifiers attached to them. TCRdb reanalysed the 5' RACE reads using MiXCR and keeps one entry per CDR3 protein. Of about 55,000 distinct CDR3 sequences in the sample, around 6.6% were seen once. The rearrangement joins TRBV20-1 to TRBJ2-7, with D possibly TRBD1 on 5 matching bases. This clonotype originated in an adult who was a healthcare worker with PCR-confirmed SARS-CoV-2 infection or an uninfected control (not recorded which). The sample in question was whole blood, obtained at baseline. The DNA of the CDR3 is TGCAGTGCTAGAGGGACAAAATTGTCCTACGAGCAGTACTTC. Protein: CSARGTKLSYEQYF.